The 20 T cell receptor beta chains presented below share a single source sample, sequenced in a study of early T cells in non-severe SARS-CoV-2 infection. TCRdb re-called the 5' RACE reads with MiXCR, one entry per CDR3 protein. Of roughly 58,000 distinct CDR3 sequences listed, around an eighth are singletons. The material sequenced was whole blood. These receptors all come from an adult who was a healthcare worker with PCR-confirmed SARS-CoV-2 infection or an uninfected control (not recorded which).

This clonotype has a count of ten or more. The rearrangement joins TRBV11-2 to TRBJ1-6; D ambiguous. Germline V gene lookup returns CDR1 SGHAT and CDR2 FQNNGV. The CDR3 is 13 residues long. V was clipped by 0 bases and J by 10 bases, with 7 bases between them. Here the CDR3 DNA reads TGTGCCAGCAGCTTAGAGTTTTACTCACCCCTCCACTTT. Protein sequence: CASSLEFYSPLHF. The variable domain in full, with the rest retrieved from reference TRBV11-2 and TRBJ1-6, is EAGVAQSPRYKIIEKRQSVAFWCNPISGHATLYWYQQILGQGPKLLIQFQNNGVVDDSQLPKDRFSAERLKGVDSTLKIQPAKLEDSAVYLCASSLEFYSPLHFGNGTRLTVT.

This clonotype came up a few times. This chain joins TRBV11-3 and TRBJ2-2, with 8 bases aligning to TRBD1. The germline CDR1 and CDR2 sequences are SGHNT and YENEEA. This CDR3 contains 14 residues. V shed 7 bases, J shed 3 bases, and the junction held 4 bases outside the gene matches. CDR3 DNA sequence: TGTGCCAGCAACACAGGGGGAGACACCGGGGAGCTGTTTTTT. Encoded protein: CASNTGGDTGELFF.

In this sample, this clonotype turned up a few times. This chain links TRBV12-3 or TRBV12-4 with TRBJ1-5; D is uncertain. The CDR3 sequence is 15 residues long. Trimming removed 8 bases at V and 4 bases at J, with 18 bases between. DNA of the CDR3: TGTGCCAGCCAAGACGGCCGGACGGCAAATCAGCCCCAGCATTTT. This translates into CASQDGRTANQPQHF.

This clonotype was picked up many times. This chain uses TRBV4-3 with TRBJ1-4, with D possibly TRBD1 on 5 matching bases. Germline assignment: CDR1 LGHNA and CDR2 YSLEER. The CDR3 consists of 13 residues. V was pared by 0 bases and J by 10 bases, with 9 bases between. The CDR3 nucleotides read TGCGCCAGCAGCCAAGATGCGGGGGGAAAACTGTTTTTT. Translating gives CASSQDAGGKLFF.

The chain recombines TRBV29-1 with TRBJ1-3, with D unclear. The CDR3 totals 12 residues. Germline loops: CDR1 SQVTM, CDR2 ANQGSEA. Trimming took 7 bases from V and 7 from J, leaving 14 bases between them. The CDR3 reads CSATMTRNTIYF. For the CDR3, the DNA is TGCAGCGCTACCATGACTCGCAACACCATATATTTT.

This clonotype was counted only a few times. The gene calls are TRBV29-1 and TRBJ1-1; 8 positions agree with TRBD1. This CDR3 comprises 14 residues. Germline trimming cut 0 bases from V and 4 bases from J; bases unmatched to any gene: 4. The germline V gene encodes CDR1 SQVTM and CDR2 ANQGSEA. The CDR3 DNA reads as TGCAGCGTTGAAGAACCACAGGGGGGCACTGAAGCTTTCTTT. Its translation: CSVEEPQGGTEAFF.

The chain combines TRBV3-1 with TRBJ2-5; possible D gene TRBD2, 7 bases. The CDR3 is 17 amino acids. CDR1 is LGHDT, CDR2 YNNKEL, per germline (reference sequence). V was pared by 2 bases and J by 5 bases, with 21 bases between. CDR3 loop: CASSQPSWGGAEETQYF. CDR3 sequence (DNA): TGTGCCAGCAGCCAACCCTCCTGGGGGGGCGCGGAGGAGACCCAGTACTTC.

This clonotype occurred a few times. CDR3 protein: CASSGLWDRANTEAFF. CDR3 sequence (DNA): TGCGCCAGCAGTGGGCTTTGGGACAGGGCGAACACTGAAGCTTTCTTT. The V gene is TRBV10-1, the J gene TRBJ1-1; 9 nucleotides agree with TRBD1. The germline gives CDR1 WNHNN, CDR2 SYGVQD (reference sequence). The CDR3 has 16 amino acids. Trimming removed 4 bases from V and 1 base from J; junction bases left unmatched: 7.

This clonotype appeared many times. J is TRBJ2-3 and V is TRBV12-3 or TRBV12-4; 7 positions agree with TRBD1. CDR3 length: 13 amino acids. V was clipped by 7 bases and J by 2 bases; unmatched bases: 3. The CDR3 nucleotides are TGTGCCAGCAAAGGGGGCCCCACAGATACGCAGTATTTT. Its translation: CASKGGPTDTQYF.

J is TRBJ1-2 and V is TRBV20-1, with TRBD1 identical over 8 bases. Germline V gene sequence: CDR1 DFQATT, CDR2 SNEGSKA (reference sequence). CDR3 length: 14 residues. The V gene end was trimmed by 6 bases and the J gene end by 8 bases; junction bases not matched to a gene: 14. DNA for the CDR3: TGCAGTGCAGGCCCAGGGGGCTTCGGCGTCGGCTACACCTTC. This gives the protein CSAGPGGFGVGYTF.

This clonotype was seen at least ten times. V and J are TRBV6-6 and TRBJ2-1; 9 bases align to TRBD2. The germline gives CDR1 MNHNY, CDR2 SVGAGI (reference sequence). The CDR3 consists of 16 residues. The V gene end was trimmed by 6 bases and the J gene end by 0 bases; junction bases not matched to a gene: 6. CDR3 coding DNA: TGTGCCAGCAGCAACGAGCGGGGGGCCTCCTACAATGAGCAGTTCTTC. Translation gives CASSNERGASYNEQFF.

The chain carries TRBV7-9 and TRBJ2-1, with 7 bases aligning to TRBD2. Germline trimming cut 4 bases from V and 7 bases from J; bases unmatched to any gene: 10. The CDR3 is 15 amino acids. CDR1 and CDR2 (germline): SEHNR, FQNEAQ (reference sequence). The CDR3 bases are TGTGCCAGCAGCTCCGGACTAGGTCCGCGGAATGAGCAGTTCTTC. Encoded protein: CASSSGLGPRNEQFF.

The genes are TRBV5-6 and TRBJ2-1; 8 bases map to TRBD2. Trimming at V came to 0 bases and at J to 8 bases, leaving 4 bases not matched to a gene. CDR3 length: 14 residues. CDR1 is SGHDT and CDR2 is YYEEEE in the germline V gene. CDR3 nucleotides: TGTGCCAGCAGCTTGGGACTAGCGAGGGATGAGCAGTTCTTC. The encoded protein is CASSLGLARDEQFF.

At least ten counts were recorded for this clonotype. The CDR3 protein is CASSFPDSYGYTF. The CDR3 DNA reads as TGTGCCAGCAGCTTCCCCGACAGCTATGGCTACACCTTC. The chain employs TRBV7-8 and TRBJ1-2, with D possibly TRBD1 on 5 matching bases. This CDR3 has 13 amino acids. Germline V lookup: CDR1 SGHVS, CDR2 FQNEAQ. V gave up 3 bases and J gave up 4 bases, with 9 bases separating them. The whole variable domain, filled in from reference TRBV7-8 and TRBJ1-2, reads GAGVSQSPRYKVAKRGQDVALRCDPISGHVSLFWYQQALGQGPEFLTYFQNEAQLDKSGLPSDRFFAERPEGSVSTLKIQRTQQEDSAVYLCASSFPDSYGYTFGSGTRLTVV.

This clonotype has just a few counts. The chain employs TRBV5-1 and TRBJ1-5; no definite D call. This CDR3 comprises 13 residues. V dropped 0 bases and J dropped 8 bases, with 9 bases sitting between them. Germline loops: CDR1 SGHRS, CDR2 YFSETQ. CDR3 sequence (DNA): TGCGCCAGCAGCTTGGACGTTTTAGAGCCCCAGCATTTT. Translation gives CASSLDVLEPQHF.

The rearrangement uses TRBV7-9 and TRBJ2-3; weak D call: TRBD2 (6 bases). The CDR3 is 16 amino acids. Germline CDR1 reads SEHNR; CDR2 reads FQNEAQ (reference sequence). The germline V and J ends were trimmed by 5 bases and 0 bases, with 15 bases remaining between them. CDR3 amino acids: CASSLPIAGSTDTQYF. For the CDR3, the DNA is TGTGCCAGCAGCCTCCCTATTGCGGGAAGCACAGATACGCAGTATTTT.

This clonotype was observed a few times. The chain carries TRBV7-9 and TRBJ1-4, with a weak D call TRBD1 (6 bases). From germline, CDR1 is SEHNR and CDR2 FQNEAQ (reference sequence). CDR3 length equals 14 residues. V was shortened by 1 base and J by 5 bases, with 8 bases between the two germline ends. This chain's CDR3 is CASSLGTDNEKLFF. The CDR3 DNA sequence: TGTGCCAGCAGCTTAGGGACAGACAATGAAAAACTGTTTTTT.

This clonotype was observed many times. The rearrangement joins TRBV29-1 to TRBJ2-2; D gene uncertain. This CDR3 is 14 amino acids long. V gave up 7 bases and J gave up 3 bases, with 15 bases separating them. Germline CDR1 is SQVTM and CDR2 is ANQGSEA. CDR3 sequence: CSGQQQVDTGELFF. In DNA form, the CDR3 reads TGCAGCGGTCAACAGCAGGTTGACACCGGGGAGCTGTTTTTT.

This chain connects TRBV3-1 to TRBJ2-2, with no clear D. Trimming left V 1 base short and J 0 bases short, with 15 bases between. Looked up from germline, CDR1 is LGHDT and CDR2 is YNNKEL (reference sequence). The CDR3 spans 18 residues. The CDR3, as DNA: TGTGCCAGCAGCCAAGTGCTTAGGCAGCTAGCGAACACCGGGGAGCTGTTTTTT. Protein sequence: CASSQVLRQLANTGELFF.

The CDR3 DNA sequence: TGCAGCATAGACAGCCCCGTCTATGGCTACACCTTC. Its translation is CSIDSPVYGYTF. This rearrangement joins TRBV29-1 to TRBJ1-2; possible D gene TRBD1, 5 bases. The length of the CDR3 is 12 residues. The V end lost 8 bases, the J end lost 4 bases, and 14 bases lay between the germline ends. CDR1 is SQVTM and CDR2 is ANQGSEA in the germline V gene.